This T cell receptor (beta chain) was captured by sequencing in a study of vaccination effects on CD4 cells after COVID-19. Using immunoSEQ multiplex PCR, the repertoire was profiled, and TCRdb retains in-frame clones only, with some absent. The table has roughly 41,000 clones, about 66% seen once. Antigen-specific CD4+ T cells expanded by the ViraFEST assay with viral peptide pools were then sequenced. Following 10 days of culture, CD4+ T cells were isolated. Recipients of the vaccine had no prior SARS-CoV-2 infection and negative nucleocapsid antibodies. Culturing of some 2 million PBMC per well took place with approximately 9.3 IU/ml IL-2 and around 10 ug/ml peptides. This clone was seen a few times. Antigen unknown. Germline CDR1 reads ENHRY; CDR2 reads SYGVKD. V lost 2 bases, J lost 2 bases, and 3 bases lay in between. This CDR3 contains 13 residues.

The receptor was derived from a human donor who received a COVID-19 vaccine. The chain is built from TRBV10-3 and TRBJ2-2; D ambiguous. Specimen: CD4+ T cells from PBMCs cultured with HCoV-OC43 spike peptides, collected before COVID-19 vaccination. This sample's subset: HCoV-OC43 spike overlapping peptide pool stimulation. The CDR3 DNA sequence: TGTGCCATCAGTGAGGAAAACACCGGGGAGCTGTTTTTT. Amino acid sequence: CAISEENTGELFF.